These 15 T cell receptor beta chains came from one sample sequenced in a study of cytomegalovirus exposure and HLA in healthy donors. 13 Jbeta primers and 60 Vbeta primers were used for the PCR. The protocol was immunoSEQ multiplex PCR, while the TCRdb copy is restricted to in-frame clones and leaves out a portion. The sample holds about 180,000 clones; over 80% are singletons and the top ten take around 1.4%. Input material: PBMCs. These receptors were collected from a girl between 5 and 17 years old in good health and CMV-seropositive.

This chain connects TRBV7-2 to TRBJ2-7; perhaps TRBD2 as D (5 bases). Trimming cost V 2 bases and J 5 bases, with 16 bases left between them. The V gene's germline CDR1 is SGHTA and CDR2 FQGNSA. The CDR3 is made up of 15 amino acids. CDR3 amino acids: CASSLRGRPGDEQYF. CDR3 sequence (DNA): TGTGCCAGCAGCTTAAGAGGGCGCCCGGGTGACGAGCAGTACTTC.

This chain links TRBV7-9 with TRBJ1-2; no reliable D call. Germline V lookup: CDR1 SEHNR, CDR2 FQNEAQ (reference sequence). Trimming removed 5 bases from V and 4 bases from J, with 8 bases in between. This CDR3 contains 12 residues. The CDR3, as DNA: TGTGCCAGCAGCCTAAAATCCTATGGCTACACCTTC. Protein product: CASSLKSYGYTF.

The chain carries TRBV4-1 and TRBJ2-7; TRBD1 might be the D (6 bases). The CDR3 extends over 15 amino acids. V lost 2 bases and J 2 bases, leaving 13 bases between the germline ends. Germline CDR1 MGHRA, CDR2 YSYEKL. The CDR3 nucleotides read TGCGCCAGCAGCCAACCTCAGGGGTCCCCCTACGAGCAGTACTTC. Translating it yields CASSQPQGSPYEQYF.

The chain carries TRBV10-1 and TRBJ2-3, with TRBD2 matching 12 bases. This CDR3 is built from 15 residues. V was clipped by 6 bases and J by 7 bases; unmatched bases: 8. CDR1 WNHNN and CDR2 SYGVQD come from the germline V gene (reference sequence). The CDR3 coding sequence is TGCGCCAGCAGCGAAAGGACTAGCGGGACACATACGCAGTATTTT. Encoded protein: CASSERTSGTHTQYF.

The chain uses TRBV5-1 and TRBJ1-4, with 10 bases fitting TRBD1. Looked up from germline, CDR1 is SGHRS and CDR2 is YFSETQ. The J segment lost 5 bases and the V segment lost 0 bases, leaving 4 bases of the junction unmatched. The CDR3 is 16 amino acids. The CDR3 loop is CASSLATGQGNEKLFF. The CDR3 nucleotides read TGCGCCAGCAGCTTGGCCACGGGACAGGGGAATGAAAAACTGTTTTTT.

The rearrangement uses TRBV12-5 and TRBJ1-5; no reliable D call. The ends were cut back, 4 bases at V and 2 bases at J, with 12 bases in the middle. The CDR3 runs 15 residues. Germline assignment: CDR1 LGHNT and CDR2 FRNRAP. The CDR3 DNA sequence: TGTGCTAGTGGTTCGTTGGCCTCTCGCAATCAGCCCCAGCATTTT. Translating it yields CASGSLASRNQPQHF.

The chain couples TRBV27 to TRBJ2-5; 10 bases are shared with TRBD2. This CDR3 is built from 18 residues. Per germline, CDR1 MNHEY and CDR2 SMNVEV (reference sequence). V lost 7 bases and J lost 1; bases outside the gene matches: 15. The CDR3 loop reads CASTEGLANLSPQETQYF. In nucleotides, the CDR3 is TGTGCCAGCACCGAGGGACTAGCGAACCTCTCCCCCCAAGAGACCCAGTACTTC.

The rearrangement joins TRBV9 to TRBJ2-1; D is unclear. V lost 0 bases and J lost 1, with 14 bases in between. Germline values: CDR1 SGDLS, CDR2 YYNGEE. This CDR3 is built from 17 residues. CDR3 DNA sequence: TGTGCCAGCAGCGTAGTCGCGAGCGCTCCTTCCTACAATGAGCAGTTCTTC. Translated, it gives CASSVVASAPSYNEQFF.

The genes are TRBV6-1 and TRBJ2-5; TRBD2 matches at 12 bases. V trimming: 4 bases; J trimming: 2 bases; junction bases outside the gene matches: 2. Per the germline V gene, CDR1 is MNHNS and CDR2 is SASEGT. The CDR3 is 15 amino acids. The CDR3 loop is CASSVGLAGQETQYF. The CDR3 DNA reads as TGTGCCAGCAGTGTCGGACTAGCGGGACAAGAGACCCAGTACTTC.

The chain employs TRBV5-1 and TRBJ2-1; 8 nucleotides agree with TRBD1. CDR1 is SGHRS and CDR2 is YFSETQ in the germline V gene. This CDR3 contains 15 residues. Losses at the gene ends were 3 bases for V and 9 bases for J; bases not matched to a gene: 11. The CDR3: CASSYGQGGSGEQFF. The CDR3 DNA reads TGCGCCAGCAGCTATGGACAGGGTGGTTCTGGTGAGCAGTTCTTC.

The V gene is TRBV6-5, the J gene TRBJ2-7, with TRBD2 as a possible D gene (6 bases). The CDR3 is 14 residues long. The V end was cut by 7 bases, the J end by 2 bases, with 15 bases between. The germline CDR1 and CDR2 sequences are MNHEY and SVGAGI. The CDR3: CASTSTRAPYEQYF. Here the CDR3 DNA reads TGTGCCAGCACCTCGACTAGGGCCCCCTACGAGCAGTACTTC.

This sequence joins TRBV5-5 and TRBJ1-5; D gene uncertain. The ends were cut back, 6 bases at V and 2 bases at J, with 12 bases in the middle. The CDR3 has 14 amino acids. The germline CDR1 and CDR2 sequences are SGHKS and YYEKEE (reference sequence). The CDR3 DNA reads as TGTGCCAGCATGGAAGCTCAGGGCAATCAGCCCCAGCATTTT. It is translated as CASMEAQGNQPQHF.

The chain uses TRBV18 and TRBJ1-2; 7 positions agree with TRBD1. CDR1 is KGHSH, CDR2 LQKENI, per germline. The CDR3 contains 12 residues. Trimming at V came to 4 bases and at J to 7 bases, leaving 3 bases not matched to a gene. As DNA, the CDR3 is TGTGCCAGCTCACTCGACAGGGCTGGCTACACCTTC. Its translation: CASSLDRAGYTF.

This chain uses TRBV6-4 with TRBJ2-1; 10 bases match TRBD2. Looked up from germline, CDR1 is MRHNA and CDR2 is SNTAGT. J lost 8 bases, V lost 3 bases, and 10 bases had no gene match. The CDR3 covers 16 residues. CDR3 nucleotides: TGTGCCAGCAGTGAGACGGGAGCGGGAGGGCCCGATGAGCAGTTCTTC. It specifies CASSETGAGGPDEQFF.

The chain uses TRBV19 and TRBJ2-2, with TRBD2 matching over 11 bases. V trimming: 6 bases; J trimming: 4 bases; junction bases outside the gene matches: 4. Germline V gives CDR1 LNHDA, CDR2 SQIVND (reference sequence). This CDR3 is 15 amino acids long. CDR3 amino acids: CASRLSGRGTGELFF. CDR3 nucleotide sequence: TGTGCCAGTAGACTTAGCGGGAGGGGCACCGGGGAGCTGTTTTTT.